A single sample gave rise to the 9 T cell receptor beta chains below, sequenced in a study of blood T cell repertoires in COVID-19. Sequencing was performed with immunoSEQ multiplex PCR; in TCRdb, only in-frame clones are kept and a portion is missing. The repertoire holds 200,000 to 300,000 clones, with 80% to 90% as singletons. Sequences were obtained from peripheral blood. These receptors came from a man in his forties who had recovered from COVID-19.

The rearrangement links TRBV5-1 to TRBJ2-7, with D perhaps matching TRBD2 (5 bases). CDR1 and CDR2 (germline): SGHRS, YFSETQ. This CDR3 contains 14 residues. The ends were cut back, 0 bases at V and 5 bases at J, with 12 bases in the middle. CDR3 region: CASSLDHAGDEQYF. The CDR3, as DNA: TGCGCCAGCAGCTTGGATCACGCCGGGGACGAGCAGTACTTC.

DNA for the CDR3: TGTGCCAGCAGCTTAGGGGAACAGGTACAAGCTAACTATGGCTACACCTTC. It encodes CASSLGEQVQANYGYTF. V gene TRBV7-2 combines with J gene TRBJ1-2; tentatively, D is TRBD1 (5 bases). Trimming took off 1 base at V and 0 bases at J, with 15 bases between the two ends. Per germline, CDR1 SGHTA and CDR2 FQGNSA. The CDR3 is made up of 17 amino acids. The full variable domain, in which reference TRBV7-2 and TRBJ1-2 provide the parts outside the CDR3, is GAGVSQSPSNKVTEKGKDVELRCDPISGHTALYWYRQSLGQGLEFLIYFQGNSAPDKSGLPSDRFSAERTGGSVSTLTIQRTQQEDSAVYLCASSLGEQVQANYGYTFGSGTRLTVV.

V gene TRBV29-1 combines with J gene TRBJ1-1; 9 bases map to TRBD1. This CDR3 comprises 14 residues. Germline CDR1 and CDR2: SQVTM and ANQGSEA. The ends lost 4 bases at V and 4 bases at J; junction bases unmatched: 7. The CDR3 DNA is TGCAGCGTTGCTTTCCCGGGACAGGGCACTGAAGCTTTCTTT. It codes for CSVAFPGQGTEAFF.

At least ten counts were recorded for this clone. V is TRBV30 and J is TRBJ1-2; a weak D match, TRBD1 (6 bases). Trimming shortened V by 2 bases and J by 10 bases, and 14 bases separated the two germline ends. Per germline, CDR1 GTSNPN and CDR2 SVGIG (reference sequence). The CDR3 has 12 residues. The CDR3 loop reads CAWSLVQGTYTF. CDR3 nucleotides: TGTGCCTGGAGTCTTGTACAGGGTACCTACACCTTC.

The CDR3 DNA is TGTGCCAGCAGCAAAGCCAGGGCCTACAGGGGTTGTAGCAATCAGCCCCAGCATTTT. The encoded protein is CASSKARAYRGCSNQPQHF. The chain uses TRBV21-1 and TRBJ1-5; TRBD1 is the table's D call, not checked against the DNA. TRBV21-1 is a documented pseudogene. This CDR3 contains 19 residues.

The CDR3, as DNA: TGTGCCAGCAGTTACGGGACAGACTACGAGCAGTACTTC. Translation gives CASSYGTDYEQYF. J is TRBJ2-7 and V is TRBV6-2 or TRBV6-3; 7 bases align to TRBD1. Trimming took 2 bases from V and 3 from J; bases not matched to a gene: 1. Germline assignment: CDR1 MNHEY and CDR2 SVGEGT. There are 13 residues in the CDR3.

This clone has just a few counts. This sequence joins TRBV6-2 or TRBV6-3 and TRBJ1-2; 9 nucleotides line up with TRBD1. Germline trimming cut 5 bases from V and 12 bases from J; bases unmatched to any gene: 10. In germline, CDR1 is MNHEY, CDR2 SVGEGT. The CDR3 loop spans 13 amino acids. The DNA for the CDR3 is TGTGCCAGCAGTCAACAGGGGGCGAATTCTGACACCTTC. It encodes CASSQQGANSDTF.

The chain's CDR3 is CAWSVWNRGVPEAFF. CDR3 bases: TGTGCCTGGAGTGTCTGGAACAGGGGGGTCCCTGAAGCTTTCTTT. The chain employs TRBV30 and TRBJ1-1; 8 bases are a match to TRBD1. The CDR3 covers 15 residues. Germline loops: CDR1 GTSNPN, CDR2 SVGIG (reference sequence). V was clipped by 0 bases and J by 6 bases; unmatched bases: 9. The whole variable domain, remainder taken from reference TRBV30 and TRBJ1-1, is SQTIHQWPATLVQPVGSPLSLECTVEGTSNPNLYWYRQAAGRGLQLLFYSVGIGQISSEVPQNLSASRPQDRQFILSSKKLLLSDSGFYLCAWSVWNRGVPEAFFGQGTRLTVV.

This clone was counted a single time. The chain couples TRBV19 to TRBJ2-3, with D unclear. CDR1 and CDR2 from the germline V gene are LNHDA and SQIVND (reference sequence). This CDR3 has 15 amino acids. The V and J ends lost 3 bases and 2 bases respectively, with 12 bases between them. DNA of the CDR3: TGTGCCAGTAGTATCTTGGCCTTGGCCACAGATACGCAGTATTTT. Translated: CASSILALATDTQYF.